This is a list of T cell receptor beta chains from one sample in a study of blood T cell repertoires in COVID-19. Method: immunoSEQ multiplex PCR; TCRdb's copy keeps in-frame clones and lacks some. The data hold approximately 300,000 clones, with under 95% observed a single time. Sequenced: PBMCs or T cells enriched from blood (not recorded which). These TCRs come from a woman aged 30 to 39 who had recovered from COVID-19. CDR3s include the opening cysteine and the closing phenylalanine or tryptophan. Fields, in order: J gene, V gene, D gene, CDR3 length, clone size, CDR3 DNA, CDR3 protein. The D gene is left open where the match is weak. Rows may omit the clone size; those that give it use once, few, many or a size class.

J gene: TRBJ1-2
V gene: TRBV28
D gene: .
CDR3 length: 14
clone size: .
CDR3 DNA: TGTGCCAGCAGTTTATCGGACACCGGGTATGGCTACACCTTC
CDR3 protein: CASSLSDTGYGYTF

J gene: TRBJ1-2
V gene: TRBV28
D gene: TRBD1
CDR3 length: 16
clone size: few
CDR3 DNA: TGTGCCAGCAGTTCGGACTGGACAGGGCCTAACTATGGCTACACCTTC
CDR3 protein: CASSSDWTGPNYGYTF

J gene: TRBJ2-3
V gene: TRBV6-5
D gene: TRBD2
CDR3 length: 15
clone size: once
CDR3 DNA: TGTGCCAGCAGTTACAATCTAGCGGGAGGGCTTACGCAGTATTTT
CDR3 protein: CASSYNLAGGLTQYF

J gene: TRBJ2-7
V gene: TRBV13
D gene: TRBD1
CDR3 length: 14
clone size: .
CDR3 DNA: TGTGCCAGCAGCCCGGACAGGTACTCCTACGAGCAGTACTTC
CDR3 protein: CASSPDRYSYEQYF

J gene: TRBJ2-2
V gene: TRBV5-4
D gene: .
CDR3 length: 15
clone size: .
CDR3 DNA: TGTGCCAGCAGCTTGGCGGGGGTCGCCACCGGGGAGCTGTTTTTT
CDR3 protein: CASSLAGVATGELFF

J gene: TRBJ1-2
V gene: TRBV27
D gene: TRBD1
CDR3 length: 15
clone size: .
CDR3 DNA: TGTGCCAGCAGTTCACTCGGGACAGGGGGTCTGGGCTACACCTTC
CDR3 protein: CASSSLGTGGLGYTF

J gene: TRBJ1-3
V gene: TRBV3-1/TRBV3-2
D gene: TRBD1
CDR3 length: 13
clone size: .
CDR3 DNA: TGTGCCAGCGGGGGACAGGATGGAAACACCATATATTTT
CDR3 protein: CASGGQDGNTIYF

J gene: TRBJ1-6
V gene: TRBV19
D gene: TRBD1
CDR3 length: 14
clone size: .
CDR3 DNA: TGTGCCAGTAGTACCGACAGGGGCGAATCACCCCTCCACTTT
CDR3 protein: CASSTDRGESPLHF

J gene: TRBJ1-4
V gene: TRBV25-1
D gene: TRBD1
CDR3 length: 12
clone size: .
CDR3 DNA: TGTGCCAGCAGTATACAGGGGGAAAAACTGTTTTTT
CDR3 protein: CASSIQGEKLFF

J gene: TRBJ1-5
V gene: TRBV3-1/TRBV3-2
D gene: .
CDR3 length: 13
clone size: few
CDR3 DNA: TGTGCCAGCTCAGCGGGGGACAATCAGCCCCAGCATTTT
CDR3 protein: CASSAGDNQPQHF

J gene: TRBJ1-2
V gene: TRBV3-1/TRBV3-2
D gene: TRBD1
CDR3 length: 15
clone size: .
CDR3 DNA: TGTGCCAGCAGCCTGGGGACAGGGGATGACTATGGCTACACCTTC
CDR3 protein: CASSLGTGDDYGYTF

J gene: TRBJ2-2
V gene: TRBV5-4
D gene: TRBD1
CDR3 length: 17
clone size: .
CDR3 DNA: TGTGCCAGCAGCTTCGACCCGCTCGACAGGGCAGCCGGGGAGCTGTTTTTT
CDR3 protein: CASSFDPLDRAAGELFF

J gene: TRBJ1-4
V gene: TRBV28
D gene: TRBD1
CDR3 length: 15
clone size: .
CDR3 DNA: TGTGCCAGCAGTCCCATCAGGGGGAGAAATGAAAAACTGTTTTTT
CDR3 protein: CASSPIRGRNEKLFF

J gene: TRBJ2-3
V gene: TRBV5-1
D gene: TRBD2
CDR3 length: 13
clone size: .
CDR3 DNA: TGCGCCAGCGGGACTAGCGGCACAGATACGCAGTATTTT
CDR3 protein: CASGTSGTDTQYF

J gene: TRBJ1-1
V gene: TRBV19
D gene: .
CDR3 length: 14
clone size: once
CDR3 DNA: TGTGCCAGTAGTATAGAAAACCCGAGGACTGAAGCTTTCTTT
CDR3 protein: CASSIENPRTEAFF

J gene: TRBJ1-1
V gene: TRBV4-2
D gene: .
CDR3 length: 12
clone size: .
CDR3 DNA: TGTGCCAGCAGCCAACAGGACACTGAAGCTTTCTTT
CDR3 protein: CASSQQDTEAFF

J gene: TRBJ1-4
V gene: TRBV5-1
D gene: .
CDR3 length: 14
clone size: .
CDR3 DNA: TGCGCCAGCAGCTCTGGACATCGTAATGAAAAACTGTTTTTT
CDR3 protein: CASSSGHRNEKLFF

J gene: TRBJ2-7
V gene: TRBV10-3
D gene: TRBD1
CDR3 length: 13
clone size: few
CDR3 DNA: TGTGCCATCAGTCTTGGGACAGGGAGCGAGCAGTACTTC
CDR3 protein: CAISLGTGSEQYF

J gene: TRBJ2-2
V gene: TRBV4-1
D gene: TRBD2
CDR3 length: 16
clone size: .
CDR3 DNA: TGCGCCAGCAGCCAAGGGTTAGCGGGCCCGGTAGGGGAGCTGTTTTTT
CDR3 protein: CASSQGLAGPVGELFF

J gene: TRBJ1-4
V gene: TRBV27
D gene: .
CDR3 length: 14
clone size: once
CDR3 DNA: TGTGCCAGCAGTTTTGGGGGGTGGAATGAAAAACTGTTTTTT
CDR3 protein: CASSFGGWNEKLFF

J gene: TRBJ2-3
V gene: TRBV28
D gene: .
CDR3 length: 15
clone size: once
CDR3 DNA: TGTGCCAGCAGTTTAAGGAACAGGGGAGGATATACGCAGTATTTT
CDR3 protein: CASSLRNRGGYTQYF

J gene: TRBJ2-7
V gene: TRBV27
D gene: TRBD2
CDR3 length: 15
clone size: .
CDR3 DNA: TGTGCCAGCAGTCCGGGACTAGCGGGGGACTACGAGCAGTACTTC
CDR3 protein: CASSPGLAGDYEQYF

J gene: TRBJ2-5
V gene: TRBV2
D gene: TRBD2
CDR3 length: 16
clone size: .
CDR3 DNA: TGTGCCAGCAGTGATCCAATAGCGGGAGGGGAAGAGACCCAGTACTTC
CDR3 protein: CASSDPIAGGEETQYF

J gene: TRBJ2-1
V gene: TRBV5-8
D gene: .
CDR3 length: 18
clone size: .
CDR3 DNA: TGTGCCAGCAGCTTGGCCTTGAATTTGCAGGGGCTCGTCAGTGAGCAGTTCTTC
CDR3 protein: CASSLALNLQGLVSEQFF